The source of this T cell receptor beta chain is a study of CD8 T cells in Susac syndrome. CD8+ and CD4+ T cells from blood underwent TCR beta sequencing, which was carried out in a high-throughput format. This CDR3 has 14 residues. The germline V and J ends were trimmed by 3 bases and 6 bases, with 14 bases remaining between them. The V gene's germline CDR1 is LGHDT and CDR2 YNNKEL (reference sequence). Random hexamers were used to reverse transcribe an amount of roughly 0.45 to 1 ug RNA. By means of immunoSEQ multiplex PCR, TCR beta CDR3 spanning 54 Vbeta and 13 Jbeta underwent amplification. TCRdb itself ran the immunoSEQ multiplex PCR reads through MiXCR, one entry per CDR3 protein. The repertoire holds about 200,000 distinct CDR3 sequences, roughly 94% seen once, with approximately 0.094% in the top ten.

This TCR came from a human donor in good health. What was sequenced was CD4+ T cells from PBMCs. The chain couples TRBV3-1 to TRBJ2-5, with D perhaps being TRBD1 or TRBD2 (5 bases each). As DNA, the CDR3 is TGTGCCAGCAGCCACAACCGGCAGGGACAGACCCAGTACTTC. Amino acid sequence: CASSHNRQGQTQYF.